This T cell receptor beta chain was recorded in a study of blood T cell repertoires in COVID-19. Whole-study context: The origin of the acute and convalescent COVID-19 samples was the United States, Italy and Spain. T cells, B-cell-depleted T cells, or PBMCs provided the cDNA or gDNA that served as material.

Per the authors' pipeline: Using reference gene primer amplification, nucleated cell counts were estimated. Assay: immunoSEQ multiplex PCR; the TCRdb copy retains only in-frame clones and omits some. The V and J calls and the clone size are those of that table, but D and trimming were determined from the DNA. This table holds some 240,000 clones, about 88% found once. CDR3 length equals 15 residues. V was clipped by 8 bases and J by 9 bases; unmatched bases: 17. Germline V gene lookup returns CDR1 MGHRA and CDR2 YSYEKL. Input material: peripheral blood. The V gene is TRBV4-1, the J gene TRBJ2-7; 9 bases line up with TRBD2. The sequence was collected from a woman aged 40 to 50 who had recovered from COVID-19. CDR3 in DNA: TGCGCCAGCTGGGGCGGGGGGGCGGGGGGGGGAGTGCAGTACTTC. This codes for CASWGGGAGGGVQYF.